The T cell receptor (beta chain) described here comes from a study of cytomegalovirus exposure and HLA in healthy donors listed by TCRdb under 2017. As for the study more broadly: In an earlier analysis of approximately 500 of the donors, 250 to 300 Gb of sequence data and just under 120 million unique TCR beta sequences from 180 million or so T cells were reported. An early release covering 550 to 650 HLA-typed donors comprised 300 to 350 gigabases of sequencing data and about 90 million unique TCR sequences. Of the roughly 400 genotyped donors, around 81% fell in the genetic ancestry cluster associated with self-reported Caucasian donors. The study aimed to test whether cataloging public T cell receptors could reveal signatures of past pathogen exposure. The study used immunosequencing to profile the T cell repertoires of approximately 630 subjects and linked those repertoires to cytomegalovirus serostatus. In addition to the first cohort of approximately 670 subjects, a separate validation cohort of 130 or so different subjects was used. To predict cytomegalovirus infection status, the study brought together high-throughput TCR immunosequencing, statistical association of individual TCRs with disease status, and machine learning. To study patterns of TCR occurrence, a later analysis re-analyzed previously published TCR beta repertoires from 600 to 750 donors and added high-resolution HLA genotyping. In the later analysis, no new phenotypic data were used to find candidate immune exposures; instead, reliance was placed on TCR beta sequences and their occurrence across donors. An earlier analysis of 500 to 750 of the donors applied high-throughput TCR beta sequencing to assess whether each TCR beta V gene segment acted as functional or pseudogenic. Donor age, sex, ethnicity and CMV serostatus were compiled alongside the repertoire data. In a later genetic analysis, genome-wide SNP genotypes for about 55% of the roughly 700 donors were used, and that subset was treated as a discovery cohort. All discovery cohort repertoires had been generated on a single sequencing platform. Both class I and class II loci were covered by HLA typing, at four-digit resolution. The number of typed donors differed by locus: roughly 629-630 for A, B, C, DRB1 and DQB1; approximately 520 for DQA1; roughly 600 for DPA1; and around 450 for DPB1. Roughly 5 DR-DQ haplotypes were handled as single units for association and clustering because linkage in the cohort was strong. Among a few hundred genotyped donors of the cohort, an average of 235,054 unique TCR beta nucleotide sequences were sequenced per donor, roughly 18% of them non-productive.

The study at large found these results: The cohort was sequenced for TCR beta chains only, and without alpha or paired-chain data the features that could be detected were limited. Sequencing depth was assumed to be roughly uniform across donors in the presence/absence analyses, though that assumption may not hold. In vitro tests confirmed that a few of the cytomegalovirus-associated TCR beta chains recognize cytomegalovirus antigens. Specific HLA alleles were associated with around 18,000 TCR beta sequences at a false discovery rate of 0.05 in a later analysis. CMV serostatus was the only immune exposure information available for the cohort. Some IMGT-functional V segments, including TRBV6-2 and TRBV6-3, could not be distinguished by the 87-base-pair reads and were therefore excluded. Strong co-occurrence of HLA alleles, especially DR and DQ, made assigning TCR associations to individual alleles difficult. A total of 150 or so TCR beta chains were listed by the study as associated with cytomegalovirus. The authors suggested that the approach could potentially be extended to other disease states and immunological phenotypes. According to a later genetic analysis, donors in an Asian-associated ancestry cluster had fewer N-insertions in productive TCRs than the approximately 630-donor mean. An earlier analysis of around 500 of the donors showed that most TCR beta V segments appeared in productive rearrangements either about 87% or about 30% of the time, which broadly matched IMGT annotations. A further reported finding was that TCR beta sequences accurately predicted the HLA-A and HLA-B alleles for most subjects in the first cohort. A group of highly shared sequence variants was considered likely to be a technical artifact of the sequencing pipeline. Because counts were too low, seventeen rarely observed V segments, including chromosome 9 orphons, were left out of the earlier analysis of some 600 of the donors. According to a later analysis, parvovirus B19, influenza, CMV and Epstein-Barr virus appeared linked to several top co-occurrence clusters. In a later analysis, HLA-associated TCR beta chains showed more clonal expansion and lower generation probabilities than non-associated chains that were equally common. The classifier was reported to diagnose cytomegalovirus status with high specificity and sensitivity in both the original and validation cohorts. Linkage disequilibrium might explain the correlated functional status among segregating V segments, but an unknown experimental factor could not be excluded. An association between a missense DCLRE1C variant and V-gene and J-gene trimming of TCR beta chains was found in a later genetic analysis and replicated in an independent cohort. In a later analysis, most CMV-associated TCR beta chains were found to appear HLA-restricted, with HLA associations seemingly driven largely by CMV exposure. Across donors, most TCR sequences were observed very rarely, whereas some public TCRs were present in many individuals. HLA typing was unavailable for some donors at each locus, so association tests used only the typed subset. In a later analysis, TCR association rates were found to vary across HLA loci, with the most associated TCRs seen for DRB1 alleles and the fewest for HLA-C alleles.

Receptor amplification or capture employed the immunoSEQ multiplex PCR assay. For the multiplex PCR, a mixture combining 60 forward primers for TCR Vbeta segments and 13 reverse primers for TCR Jbeta segments was used. Amplification of the CDR3 region of rearranged TCR beta genes was performed with a multiplex PCR assay on genomic DNA. The amplified TCR beta libraries were sequenced on the Illumina HiSeq System as 87-base-pair reads. In the authors' own workflow: In a later analysis, tens of millions of unique TCR beta chains were counted across the 500 to 850 repertoires, and roughly 10 million of these chains were shared by at least two donors. To remove PCR and sequencing errors, raw reads were error-corrected and collapsed into unique sequences using a nearest-neighbor algorithm that merged closely related sequences. Alignment of CDR3 sequences to IMGT reference sequences was used to assign V, D and J gene segments. Each retained sequence needed at least a six-nucleotide match to both a V gene segment and a J gene segment. A rearrangement counted as productive if the CDR3 had no stop codons and remained in frame with V and J, and every other rearrangement counted as non-productive. Following IMGT convention, CDR3 was defined as the stretch from the second conserved V-encoded cysteine to the conserved J-encoded phenylalanine. The earlier analysis of about 610 of the donors excluded sequences that lacked an unambiguous match to a single V gene segment. In an earlier analysis of several hundred of the donors, V segments were called functional above 56.7% productive rearrangements and were called segregating when the between-donor standard deviation exceeded 5%. A statistical classification framework was developed to diagnose cytomegalovirus status using the catalog of TCR beta chain sequences. In a later analysis, V and J genes were assigned by comparing TCR nucleotide sequences against IMGT/GENE-DB human TR gene sequences. In a later analysis, CDR3 sequences and most-parsimonious VDJ recombination scenarios were assigned using the TCRdist pipeline. In a later analysis, each TCR beta chain was defined by its CDR3 amino acid sequence together with its V-gene family, and reads lacking a unique V-gene family were excluded. As a way to deal with suspected cross-contamination and a sequencing artifact, a later analysis dropped 450 to 700 nucleotide sequences that were highly shared and had low generation probability. In a later analysis, a clonal expansion index was calculated for each public chain from normalized within-repertoire ranks of inferred template counts. Generation probabilities in a later analysis came from a VDJ recombination model fitted to out-of-frame rearrangements, and those results were checked against IGoR. Hypergeometric tests were used in a later analysis to score TCR-TCR, TCR-HLA and TCR-CMV co-occurrence, with a repertoire-size bias correction applied to the TCR pairs. False discovery rates were estimated in a later analysis by permuting HLA or CMV assignments 20 times. In a later analysis, co-occurring TCRs were grouped using DBSCAN, with TCRdist sequence similarity added in when clustering inside HLA-allele-positive subsets. Repertoires with fewer than 30,000 or more than 120,000 public chains were left out of co-occurrence clustering, as were about 5 repertoires with anomalous nucleotide sharing. In its TCRdb copy, this immuneACCESS table keeps in-frame sequences only and misses some clones. Where compared with another copy, unresolved V genes explain less than half of these, and the others have no known cause. V and J calls plus clone size are reproduced from that table; the DNA served to infer D and trimming. The sample profile shows about 140,000 clones; roughly 78% of them were found once. The top ten constitute approximately 2.3% of the sample.

The cohort was made up of 650 to 700 healthy bone marrow donors. All cohort members were sampled while nominally healthy, although unrecorded immune exposures were likely present. The donor was CMV seronegative and belonged to the group of approximately 320 seronegative cohort members. A peripheral blood sample was collected from each donor, and TCR beta sequencing was performed on peripheral blood mononuclear cells. Genomic DNA extraction from the blood cell samples was performed with the Qiagen DNeasy Blood Extraction Kit. Via the germline V gene (reference sequence), CDR1 is MNHEY and CDR2 SMNVEV. The CDR3 measures 11 amino acids from cysteine to phenylalanine. Just CDR3 DNA is preserved here, 33 bases in frame from base 1. V drops 5 bases and J drops 4 bases, leaving 3 bases in between. Of note for this clone: The antigen it binds to is not known. Qualities for individual bases were not recorded, and no much larger clone is one base off.

The receptor comes from a man aged 25-40 years in good health and CMV-seronegative. The chain is encoded by TRBV27 joined to TRBJ2-1; confidence is insufficient to name the D gene. Sequencing was performed on PBMCs. The CDR3 here reads CASSQYNEQFF. The nucleotide sequence is TGTGCCAGCAGTCAGTACAATGAGCAGTTCTTC.